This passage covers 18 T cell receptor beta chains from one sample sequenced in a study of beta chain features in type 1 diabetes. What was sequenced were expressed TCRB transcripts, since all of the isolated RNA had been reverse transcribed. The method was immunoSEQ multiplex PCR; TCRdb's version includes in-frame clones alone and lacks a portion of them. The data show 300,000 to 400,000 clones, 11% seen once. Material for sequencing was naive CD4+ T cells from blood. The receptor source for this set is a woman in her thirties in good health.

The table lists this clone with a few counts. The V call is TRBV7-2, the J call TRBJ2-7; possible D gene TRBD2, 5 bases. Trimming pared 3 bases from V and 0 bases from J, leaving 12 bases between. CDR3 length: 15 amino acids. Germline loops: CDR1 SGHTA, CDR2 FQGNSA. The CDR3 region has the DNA TGTGCCAGCAGCTTGAGGGCACGGAGCTCCTACGAGCAGTACTTC. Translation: CASSLRARSSYEQYF. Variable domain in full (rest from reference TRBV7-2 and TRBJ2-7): GAGVSQSPSNKVTEKGKDVELRCDPISGHTALYWYRQSLGQGLEFLIYFQGNSAPDKSGLPSDRFSAERTGGSVSTLTIQRTQQEDSAVYLCASSLRARSSYEQYFGPGTRLTVT.

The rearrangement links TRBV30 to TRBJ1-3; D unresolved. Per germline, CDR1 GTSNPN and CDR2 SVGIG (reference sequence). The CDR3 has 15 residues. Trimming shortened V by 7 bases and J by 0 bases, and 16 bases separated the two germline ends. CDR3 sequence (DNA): TGTGCCTACACGTCGAGGGTGACCTCTGGAAACACCATATATTTT. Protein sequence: CAYTSRVTSGNTIYF.

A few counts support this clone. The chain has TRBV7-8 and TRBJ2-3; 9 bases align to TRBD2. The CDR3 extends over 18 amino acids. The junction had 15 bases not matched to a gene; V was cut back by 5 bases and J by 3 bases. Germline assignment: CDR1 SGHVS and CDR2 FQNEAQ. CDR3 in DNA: TGTGCCAGCAGCCCTAGGGGGCCTAGCGGGACGTCGACAGATACGCAGTATTTT. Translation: CASSPRGPSGTSTDTQYF.

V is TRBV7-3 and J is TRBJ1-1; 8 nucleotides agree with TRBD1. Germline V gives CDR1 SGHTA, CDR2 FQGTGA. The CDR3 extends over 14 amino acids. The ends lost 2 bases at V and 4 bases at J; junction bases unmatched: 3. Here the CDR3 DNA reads TGTGCCAGCAGCTTACCGGACAGGGTCACTGAAGCTTTCTTT. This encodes CASSLPDRVTEAFF.

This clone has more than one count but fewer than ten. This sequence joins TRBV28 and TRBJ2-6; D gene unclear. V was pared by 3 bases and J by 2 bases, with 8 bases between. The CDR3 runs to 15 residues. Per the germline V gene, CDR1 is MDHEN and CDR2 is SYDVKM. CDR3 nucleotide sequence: TGTGCCAGCAGTTTGACAATGCCTGGGGCCAACGTCCTGACTTTC. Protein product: CASSLTMPGANVLTF.

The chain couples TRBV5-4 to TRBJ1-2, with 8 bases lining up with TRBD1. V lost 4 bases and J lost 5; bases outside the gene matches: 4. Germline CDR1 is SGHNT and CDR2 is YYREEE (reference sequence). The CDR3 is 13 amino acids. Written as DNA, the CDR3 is TGTGCCAGCAGCACTGGACAGGGATATGGCTACACCTTC. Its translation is CASSTGQGYGYTF.

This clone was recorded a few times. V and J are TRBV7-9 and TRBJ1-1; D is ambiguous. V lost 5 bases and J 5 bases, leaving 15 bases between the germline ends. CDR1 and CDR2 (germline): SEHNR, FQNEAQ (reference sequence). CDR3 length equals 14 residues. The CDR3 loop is CASSRGLTMTEAFF. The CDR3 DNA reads TGTGCCAGCAGCCGAGGACTCACAATGACTGAAGCTTTCTTT.

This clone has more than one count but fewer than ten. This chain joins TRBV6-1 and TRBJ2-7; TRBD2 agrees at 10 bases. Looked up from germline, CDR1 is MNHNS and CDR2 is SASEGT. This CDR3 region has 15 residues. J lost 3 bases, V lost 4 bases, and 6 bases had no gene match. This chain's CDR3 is CASSGLAGAVYEQYF. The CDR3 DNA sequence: TGTGCCAGCAGTGGGCTAGCGGGAGCAGTCTACGAGCAGTACTTC.

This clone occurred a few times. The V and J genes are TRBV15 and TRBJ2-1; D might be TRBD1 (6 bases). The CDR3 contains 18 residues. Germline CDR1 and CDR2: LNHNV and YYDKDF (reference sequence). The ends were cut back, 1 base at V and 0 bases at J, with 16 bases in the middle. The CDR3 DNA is TGTGCCACCAGCAGAGTTCCGACGGGACACTTCTCCTACAATGAGCAGTTCTTC. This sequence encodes CATSRVPTGHFSYNEQFF.

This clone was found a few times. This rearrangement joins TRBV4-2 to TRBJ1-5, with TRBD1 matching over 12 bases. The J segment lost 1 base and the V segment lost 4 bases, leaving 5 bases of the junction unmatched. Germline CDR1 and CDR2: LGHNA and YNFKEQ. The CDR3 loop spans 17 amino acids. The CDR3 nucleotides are TGTGCCAGCAGCCCCCAGGGACAGGGGGCAAGCAATCAGCCCCAGCATTTT. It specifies CASSPQGQGASNQPQHF.

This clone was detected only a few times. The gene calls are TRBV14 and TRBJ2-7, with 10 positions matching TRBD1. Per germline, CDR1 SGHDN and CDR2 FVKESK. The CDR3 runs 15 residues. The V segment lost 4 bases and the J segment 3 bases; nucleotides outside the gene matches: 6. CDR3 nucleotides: TGTGCCAGCAGCCGACCGGGACAGGGGAACTACGAGCAGTACTTC. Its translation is CASSRPGQGNYEQYF.

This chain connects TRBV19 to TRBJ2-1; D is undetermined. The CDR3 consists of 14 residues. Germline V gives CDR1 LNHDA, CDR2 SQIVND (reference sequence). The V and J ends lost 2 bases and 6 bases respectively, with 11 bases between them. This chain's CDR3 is CASSIQTAANEQFF. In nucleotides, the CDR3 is TGTGCCAGTAGTATACAGACCGCGGCCAATGAGCAGTTCTTC.

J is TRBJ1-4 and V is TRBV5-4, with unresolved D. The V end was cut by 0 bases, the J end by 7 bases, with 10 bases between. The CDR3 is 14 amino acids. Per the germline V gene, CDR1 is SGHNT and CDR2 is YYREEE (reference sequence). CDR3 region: CASSLAATGEKLFF. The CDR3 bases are TGTGCCAGCAGCTTGGCCGCTACGGGTGAAAAACTGTTTTTT.

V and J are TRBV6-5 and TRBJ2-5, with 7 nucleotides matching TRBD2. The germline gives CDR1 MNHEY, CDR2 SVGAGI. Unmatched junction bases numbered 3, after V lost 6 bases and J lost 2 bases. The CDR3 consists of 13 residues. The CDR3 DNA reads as TGTGCCAGCAGCAACGGGAGGCAAGAGACCCAGTACTTC. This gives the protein CASSNGRQETQYF.

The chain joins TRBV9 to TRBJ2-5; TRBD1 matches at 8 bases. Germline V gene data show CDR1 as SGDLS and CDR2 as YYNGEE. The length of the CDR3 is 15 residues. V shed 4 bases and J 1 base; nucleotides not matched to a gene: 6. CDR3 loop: CASSPRTGPQETQYF. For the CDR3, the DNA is TGTGCCAGCAGCCCCCGGACAGGGCCCCAAGAGACCCAGTACTTC.

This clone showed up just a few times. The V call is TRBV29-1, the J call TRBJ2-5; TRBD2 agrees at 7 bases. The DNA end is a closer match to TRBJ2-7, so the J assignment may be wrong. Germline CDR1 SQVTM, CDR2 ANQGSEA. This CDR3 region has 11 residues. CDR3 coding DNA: TGCAGCGTTGGGGACTACTACGAGCAGTACTTC. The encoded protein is CSVGDYYEQYF.

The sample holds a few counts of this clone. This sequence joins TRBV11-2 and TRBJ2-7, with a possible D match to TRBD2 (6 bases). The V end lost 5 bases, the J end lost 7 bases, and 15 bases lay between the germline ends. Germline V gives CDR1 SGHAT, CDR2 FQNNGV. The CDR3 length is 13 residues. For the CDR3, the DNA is TGTGCCAGCAGCACCACGACCGCGGGGGAGCAGTACTTC. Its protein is CASSTTTAGEQYF.

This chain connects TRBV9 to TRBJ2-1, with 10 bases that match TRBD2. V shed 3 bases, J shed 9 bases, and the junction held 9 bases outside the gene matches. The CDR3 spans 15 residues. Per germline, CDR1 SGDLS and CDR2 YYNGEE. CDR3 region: CASSEAGTSAFEQFF. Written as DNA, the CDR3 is TGTGCCAGCAGCGAAGCCGGGACTAGCGCTTTTGAGCAGTTCTTC.